The 8 T cell receptor beta chains below all came from one sample that was sequenced in a study of cytomegalovirus exposure and HLA in healthy donors. Amplification used 60 Vbeta primers and 13 Jbeta primers. The repertoire was sequenced with immunoSEQ multiplex PCR; TCRdb's copy has only in-frame clones and lacks some. The sample includes around 100,000 clones, around 60% of them seen just once. Sequenced material: PBMCs. These receptors were obtained from a woman in her forties or fifties in good health and CMV-seronegative.

The chain combines TRBV27 with TRBJ1-5; 10 bases line up with TRBD1. The CDR3 length is 16 residues. Germline CDR1 reads MNHEY; CDR2 reads SMNVEV (reference sequence). Trimming took 6 bases from V and 2 from J; bases not matched to a gene: 7. The CDR3 reads CASSPTGTGGNQPQHF. CDR3 DNA: TGTGCCAGCAGCCCCACCGGGACAGGGGGCAATCAGCCCCAGCATTTT.

V is TRBV29-1 and J is TRBJ1-2; possibly TRBD1 for D (5 bases). From germline, CDR1 is SQVTM and CDR2 ANQGSEA. With 5 bases removed from V and 5 bases from J, the gap between germline ends came to 12 bases. The CDR3 length is 12 residues. The CDR3 here is CSVQGDHYGYTF. CDR3 nucleotides: TGCAGCGTTCAGGGTGATCATTATGGCTACACCTTC.

The chain employs TRBV5-1 and TRBJ2-3; D remains ambiguous. The CDR3 loop spans 14 amino acids. Between the trimmed V and J ends, which lost 3 bases and 3 bases, there was a span of 11 bases. The germline V gene has CDR1 SGHRS and CDR2 YFSETQ. The CDR3 protein is CASSSADMTDTQYF. The CDR3 DNA sequence: TGCGCCAGCAGCTCGGCAGACATGACAGATACGCAGTATTTT.

This chain uses TRBV27 with TRBJ1-2; maybe TRBD1 (6 bases). The germline CDR1 and CDR2 sequences are MNHEY and SMNVEV (reference sequence). This CDR3 comprises 15 residues. V was cut by 7 bases and J by 1 base, with 16 bases left in between. CDR3 amino acids: CASIKTGGLNYGYTF. Written as DNA, the CDR3 is TGTGCCAGCATCAAGACAGGCGGCCTTAACTATGGCTACACCTTC.

This clone was detected only once. Different DNA sequences within this sample yield the same CDR3. V is TRBV6-1 and J is TRBJ1-6; D is possibly TRBD1 (5 bases). Germline V gene sequence: CDR1 MNHNS, CDR2 SASEGT. Trimming removed 0 bases at V and 2 bases at J, with 11 bases between. The CDR3 runs 17 residues. In DNA form, the CDR3 reads TGTGCCAGCAGTGAAGCGGGCGGGGCTGCCTATAATTCACCCCTCCACTTT. Translating gives CASSEAGGAAYNSPLHF.

The J gene is TRBJ2-3, the V gene TRBV6-1; 9 nucleotides line up with TRBD1. The CDR3 loop spans 15 amino acids. Germline CDR1 reads MNHNS; CDR2 reads SASEGT. The junction had 12 bases not matched to a gene; V was cut back by 9 bases and J by 5 bases. The CDR3 DNA reads as TGTGCCAGTTTTCGGGGGACAGGGTCGCTAGATACGCAGTATTTT. Residues: CASFRGTGSLDTQYF.

The chain recombines TRBV11-2 with TRBJ2-3, with TRBD2 matching over 7 bases. The CDR3 has 16 amino acids. CDR1 and CDR2 (germline): SGHAT, FQNNGV. J lost 6 bases, V lost 6 bases, and 15 bases had no gene match. The CDR3 coding sequence is TGTGCCAGCAGAAAAGCCGGGGAGGGCCAAGGTGATACGCAGTATTTT. This sequence encodes CASRKAGEGQGDTQYF. The full variable domain, completed using reference TRBV11-2 and TRBJ2-3, is EAGVAQSPRYKIIEKRQSVAFWCNPISGHATLYWYQQILGQGPKLLIQFQNNGVVDDSQLPKDRFSAERLKGVDSTLKIQPAKLEDSAVYLCASRKAGEGQGDTQYFGPGTRLTVL.

This rearrangement joins TRBV7-9 to TRBJ1-4, with 11 bases matching TRBD1. The CDR3 runs to 15 residues. CDR1 SEHNR and CDR2 FQNEAQ come from the germline V gene (reference sequence). J was trimmed by 8 bases and V by 5 bases; bases with no gene match: 7. The DNA for the CDR3 is TGTGCCAGCAGCAAGCCGGGACAGGGGGGGGAAAAACTGTTTTTT. As protein: CASSKPGQGGEKLFF.